Presented here are 20 T cell receptor beta chains from one specimen sequenced in a study of T cells in localized non-small cell lung cancer. Sequenced by immunoSEQ multiplex PCR; TCRdb stores in-frame clones only, minus some. The sample yields 2,500 to 3,000 clones, more than 20% seen once. The sequences come from lung tumor tissue, collected before any cancer treatment. Source of these receptors: a man between 40 and 70 years old with stage I squamous cell lung carcinoma.

By sample fraction, this clone is large. The chain is built from TRBV30 and TRBJ2-1; no clear D. Germline lookup yields CDR1 GTSNPN and CDR2 SVGIG (reference sequence). The CDR3 extends over 11 amino acids. V lost 2 bases, J lost 10 bases, and 9 bases lay in between. CDR3 amino acids: CAWSLGREQFF. The CDR3 DNA reads TGTGCCTGGAGTCTAGGACGGGAGCAGTTCTTC.

The chain carries TRBV28 and TRBJ1-2; D not certain. Germline lookup yields CDR1 MDHEN and CDR2 SYDVKM. The CDR3 has 13 amino acids. The V end lost 5 bases, the J end lost 5 bases, and 12 bases lay between the germline ends. CDR3 sequence (DNA): TGTGCCAGCAGTCGCTTCCCCTTATATGGCTACACCTTC. It specifies CASSRFPLYGYTF.

This clone has only a few counts. The chain links TRBV9 to TRBJ1-1; D is uncertain. V lost 0 bases to trimming and J lost 2 bases, with 8 bases between them. Germline loops: CDR1 SGDLS, CDR2 YYNGEE. The CDR3 sequence is 14 residues long. The CDR3, as DNA: TGTGCCAGCAGCGTAGAAGGGCCAAACACTGAAGCTTTCTTT. Protein product: CASSVEGPNTEAFF. The entire variable domain, with the rest obtained from reference TRBV9 and TRBJ1-1, is as follows: DSGVTQTPKHLITATGQRVTLRCSPRSGDLSVYWYQQSLDQGLQFLIQYYNGEERAKGNILERFSAQQFPDLHSELNLSSLELGDSALYFCASSVEGPNTEAFFGQGTRLTVV.

This chain connects TRBV7-4 to TRBJ1-2; 7 bases are shared with TRBD1. The CDR3 is 13 amino acids. CDR1 and CDR2 from the germline V gene are SGHVT and SQSDAQ. The junction had 5 bases not matched to a gene; V was cut back by 5 bases and J by 5 bases. The CDR3 DNA follows: TGTGCCAGCAGCGTGACAGGGTCTTATGGCTACACCTTC. Translated, it gives CASSVTGSYGYTF.

Only one count was recorded for this clone. The rearrangement uses TRBV5-1 and TRBJ1-1; 11 bases map to TRBD1. The trim removed 4 bases at V and 5 bases at J, leaving 10 bases unmatched. Per germline, CDR1 SGHRS and CDR2 YFSETQ. The CDR3 spans 16 residues. CDR3 sequence reads: CASSRTGQGDGTEAFF. The CDR3 bases are TGCGCCAGCAGCCGAACGGGACAGGGGGACGGAACTGAAGCTTTCTTT.

V is TRBV4-1 and J is TRBJ2-2, with 8 nucleotides matching TRBD2. Germline V gene lookup returns CDR1 MGHRA and CDR2 YSYEKL. The V and J ends lost 4 bases and 4 bases, in that order; junction bases with no gene match: 14. This CDR3 has 18 residues. This chain's CDR3 is CASSLDGGESSSTGELFF. The DNA of the CDR3 is TGCGCCAGCAGCCTCGACGGGGGGGAATCGTCCAGCACCGGGGAGCTGTTTTTT.

The chain carries TRBV19 and TRBJ1-5; no clear D gene. V was pared by 6 bases and J by 5 bases, with 11 bases between. Germline CDR1 LNHDA, CDR2 SQIVND (reference sequence). The CDR3 is 13 residues long. The CDR3 reads CASRQLRDQPQHF. CDR3 bases: TGTGCCAGTAGACAACTTAGGGATCAGCCCCAGCATTTT.

This clone qualifies as large. CDR3: CASSPPFTGFSSYGYTF. CDR3 coding DNA: TGTGCCAGCAGTCCCCCGTTCACAGGGTTTTCAAGCTATGGCTACACCTTC. This rearrangement joins TRBV6-8 to TRBJ1-2; a possible D gene is TRBD1 (6 bases). V was trimmed by 5 bases and J by 4 bases, leaving 23 bases between them. CDR1 and CDR2 from the germline V gene are MNHGY and SAAAGT. The CDR3 runs to 17 residues.

This clone turned up a few times. V and J are TRBV28 and TRBJ1-5; D is perhaps TRBD1 (5 bases). The ends were cut back, 2 bases at V and 5 bases at J, with 16 bases in the middle. This CDR3 is built from 16 residues. The germline V gene encodes CDR1 MDHEN and CDR2 SYDVKM. CDR3: CASSLRGMAGYQPQHF. DNA of the CDR3: TGTGCCAGCAGTTTACGGGGAATGGCAGGGTATCAGCCCCAGCATTTT. Variable domain in full (rest from reference TRBV28 and TRBJ1-5): DVKVTQSSRYLVKRTGEKVFLECVQDMDHENMFWYRQDPGLGLRLIYFSYDVKMKEKGDIPEGYSVSREKKERFSLILESASTNQTSMYLCASSLRGMAGYQPQHFGDGTRLSIL.

The CDR3 DNA reads TGTGCCAGCAGGGGACACAAGAACACTGAAGCTTTCTTT. It codes for CASRGHKNTEAFF. The rearrangement joins TRBV25-1 to TRBJ1-1; D is perhaps TRBD1 (6 bases). The V and J ends lost 6 bases and 1 base respectively, with 9 bases between them. This CDR3 comprises 13 residues. Germline V lookup: CDR1 MGHDK, CDR2 SYGVNS. Complete variable domain (other parts from reference TRBV25-1 and TRBJ1-1): EADIYQTPRYLVIGTGKKITLECSQTMGHDKMYWYQQDPGMELHLIHYSYGVNSTEKGDLSSESTVSRIRTEHFPLTLESARPSHTSQYLCASRGHKNTEAFFGQGTRLTVV.

There are a few counts of this clone. The CDR3 sequence: CASSPRMGPSTGELFF. In DNA form, the CDR3 reads TGTGCCAGCAGCCCCCGTATGGGGCCGAGCACCGGGGAGCTGTTTTTT. The chain carries TRBV2 and TRBJ2-2, with D perhaps matching TRBD1 (5 bases). Germline CDR1 is SNHLY and CDR2 is FYNNEI. V was pared by 6 bases and J by 4 bases, with 18 bases between. The CDR3 loop spans 16 amino acids.

This clone was detected only a few times. J is TRBJ1-5 and V is TRBV15; D not certain. Germline V gives CDR1 LNHNV, CDR2 YYDKDF (reference sequence). V shed 0 bases and J shed 3 bases, with 9 bases lying between them. There are 15 residues in the CDR3. CDR3 residues: CATSRDKGNNQPQHF. Here the CDR3 DNA reads TGTGCCACCAGCAGAGATAAGGGCAACAATCAGCCCCAGCATTTT.

The V gene is TRBV7-7, the J gene TRBJ1-2; TRBD1 aligns across 7 bases. The CDR3 extends over 15 amino acids. Per germline, CDR1 SSHAT and CDR2 FNYEAQ (reference sequence). V shed 3 bases and J 2 bases; nucleotides not matched to a gene: 6. The CDR3 loop is CASSLGGQENYGYTF. In DNA form, the CDR3 reads TGTGCCAGCAGCTTGGGCGGACAGGAGAACTATGGCTACACCTTC. Full variable domain (missing parts from reference TRBV7-7 and TRBJ1-2): GAGVSQSPRYKVTKRGQDVTLRCDPISSHATLYWYQQALGQGPEFLTYFNYEAQPDKSGLPSDRFSAERPEGSISTLTIQRTEQRDSAMYRCASSLGGQENYGYTFGSGTRLTVV.

In its sample, this clone was seen once. This CDR3 reads CAWSRQSGGAEKLFF. CDR3 DNA: TGTGCCTGGAGTCGGCAATCAGGGGGAGCGGAAAAACTGTTTTTT. The V call is TRBV30, the J call TRBJ1-4; 7 bases align to TRBD1. V gave up 2 bases and J gave up 8 bases; unmatched junction bases: 11. CDR1 is GTSNPN, CDR2 SVGIG, per germline (reference sequence). The CDR3 consists of 15 residues.

This chain connects TRBV5-1 to TRBJ1-4; maybe TRBD1 (5 bases). Trimming shortened V by 4 bases and J by 8 bases, and 18 bases separated the two germline ends. CDR1 is SGHRS, CDR2 YFSETQ, per germline. This CDR3 has 15 residues. CDR3 protein: CASSPGLGEGEKLFF. The DNA of the CDR3 is TGCGCCAGCAGCCCGGGACTTGGTGAGGGGGAAAAACTGTTTTTT.

The chain couples TRBV5-1 to TRBJ2-7; TRBD1 might be the D (6 bases). CDR1 and CDR2 from the germline V gene are SGHRS and YFSETQ. V was pared by 0 bases and J by 2 bases, with 9 bases between. This CDR3 is 14 amino acids long. CDR3 protein: CASSLVWGPYEQYF. The CDR3 nucleotides read TGCGCCAGCAGCTTGGTCTGGGGGCCCTACGAGCAGTACTTC.

This chain connects TRBV1 to TRBJ2-3; the table's D call of TRBD2 was not tested on the DNA. TRBV1 is labeled a pseudogene. This CDR3 is 16 amino acids long. The CDR3 DNA sequence: TGCGCCAGCAGCCAAGTAAGTCGAGCCGGCACAGATACGCAGTATTTT. Translation: CASSQVSRAGTDTQYF.

This clone was observed a handful of times. Here the CDR3 DNA reads TGTGCCAGCAGTGGAGGGCCTAAAGGCACGCAGTATTTT. It encodes CASSGGPKGTQYF. The genes are TRBV6-8 and TRBJ2-3; a weak D match, TRBD2 (6 bases). This CDR3 has 13 residues. Germline V gives CDR1 MNHGY, CDR2 SAAAGT. V was cut by 5 bases and J by 9 bases, with 15 bases left in between.

This clone was counted between two and nine times. The J gene is TRBJ1-1, the V gene TRBV7-2; D ambiguous. The V end lost 5 bases, the J end lost 4 bases, and 11 bases lay between the germline ends. The length of the CDR3 is 13 residues. The germline V gene has CDR1 SGHTA and CDR2 FQGNSA. CDR3 protein: CASSPNWVTEAFF. The CDR3 DNA sequence: TGTGCCAGCAGCCCCAACTGGGTCACTGAAGCTTTCTTT.

V is TRBV11-3 and J is TRBJ1-4, with D unresolved. From germline, CDR1 is SGHNT and CDR2 YENEEA. The CDR3 consists of 15 residues. Trimming removed 5 bases from V and 8 bases from J, with 18 bases in between. The CDR3 DNA reads as TGTGCCAGCAGCCAAGGGCGGGCCGGGAAAGAAAAACTGTTTTTT. Residues: CASSQGRAGKEKLFF.